Following are 24 T cell receptor beta chains from one sample sequenced in a study of T-cell reconstitution after alpha-beta-depleted transplantation in children. Unique molecular identifiers were incorporated when the TCRbeta library was constructed. TCRdb passed the PCR reads through MiXCR, listing each CDR3 protein once. The sample carries around 500,000 distinct CDR3 sequences, roughly 23% recorded once. The sequences come from PBMCs, mostly from graft donor cells, collected 360 days after TCRalphabeta/CD19-depleted stem cell transplant. The receptors shown here come from a boy in the first two years of life who had a stem cell transplant for acute myeloid leukemia, so the T cells may come from the graft donor.

This clonotype appeared once. V and J are TRBV5-1 and TRBJ1-1, with unresolved D. Trimming cost V 3 bases and J 0 bases, with 6 bases left between them. Per germline, CDR1 SGHRS and CDR2 YFSETQ. CDR3 length: 13 amino acids. The CDR3 loop is CASSSYMNTEAFF. CDR3 bases: TGCGCCAGCAGCTCTTATATGAACACTGAAGCTTTCTTT.

V gene TRBV7-3 combines with J gene TRBJ2-3; no clear D gene. The CDR3 consists of 16 residues. Germline CDR1 SGHTA, CDR2 FQGTGA. V dropped 5 bases and J dropped 0 bases, with 15 bases sitting between them. The CDR3 coding sequence is TGTGCCAGCAGCGTCGGTCACCGTTTTAGCACAGATACGCAGTATTTT. Protein product: CASSVGHRFSTDTQYF.

This clonotype was seen many times. This chain joins TRBV20-1 and TRBJ2-7; 7 nucleotides line up with TRBD1. The germline CDR1 and CDR2 sequences are DFQATT and SNEGSKA (reference sequence). V dropped 3 bases and J dropped 2; count of bases not matched to a gene: 7. CDR3 length equals 14 residues. The CDR3 spells CSARGTEKTYEQYF. CDR3 nucleotides: TGCAGTGCTAGGGGGACAGAGAAGACCTACGAGCAGTACTTC.

This clonotype was found many times. The gene calls are TRBV20-1 and TRBJ2-1; 9 bases align to TRBD2. Germline V gene lookup returns CDR1 DFQATT and CDR2 SNEGSKA (reference sequence). This CDR3 has 13 residues. V trimming: 5 bases; J trimming: 10 bases; junction bases outside the gene matches: 9. The CDR3 DNA follows: TGCAGTGCTCATCCGAGAGCGGGGGGAGAGCAGTTCTTC. This translates into CSAHPRAGGEQFF.

In its sample, this clonotype was seen a few times. The chain carries TRBV2 and TRBJ2-5; no clear D. Germline V lookup: CDR1 SNHLY, CDR2 FYNNEI. Trimming left V 4 bases short and J 1 base short, with 7 bases between. The CDR3 runs to 13 residues. The DNA of the CDR3 is TGTGCCAGCAGTGTCTCAGTCCAAGAGACCCAGTACTTC. The encoded protein is CASSVSVQETQYF. Full variable domain (outside the CDR3, taken from reference TRBV2 and TRBJ2-5): EPEVTQTPSHQVTQMGQEVILRCVPISNHLYFYWYRQILGQKVEFLVSFYNNEISEKSEIFDDQFSVERPDGSNFTLKIRSTKLEDSAMYFCASSVSVQETQYFGPGTRLLVL.

This clonotype appeared a few times. This chain uses TRBV6-1 with TRBJ2-7, with D perhaps matching TRBD1 (5 bases). CDR1 and CDR2 (germline): MNHNS, SASEGT. V lost 3 bases, J lost 5 bases, and 14 bases lay in between. This CDR3 contains 14 residues. CDR3 in amino acids: CASSDTDQGNEQYF. The CDR3 nucleotides are TGTGCCAGCAGTGATACCGACCAGGGAAACGAGCAGTACTTC.

The chain has TRBV11-1 and TRBJ1-2; no reliable D call. With 5 bases removed from V and 5 bases from J, the gap between germline ends came to 15 bases. CDR1 and CDR2 from the germline V gene are SGHAT and FQDESV (reference sequence). The CDR3 is 14 residues long. The CDR3 protein is CASSQTPRIYGYTF. CDR3 nucleotide sequence: TGTGCCAGCAGCCAAACACCCCGGATTTATGGCTACACCTTC.

Only a few counts were recorded for this clonotype. The chain has TRBV5-1 and TRBJ2-1; TRBD1 matches at 9 bases. Germline values: CDR1 SGHRS, CDR2 YFSETQ. V gave up 2 bases and J gave up 8 bases; unmatched junction bases: 5. This CDR3 contains 14 residues. The CDR3 loop reads CASSFGTGWDEQFF. The CDR3 DNA sequence: TGCGCCAGCAGCTTCGGGACAGGGTGGGATGAGCAGTTCTTC.

The genes are TRBV20-1 and TRBJ1-6, with 7 bases fitting TRBD1. Germline V lookup: CDR1 DFQATT, CDR2 SNEGSKA (reference sequence). The CDR3 totals 14 residues. V shed 3 bases, J shed 7 bases, and the junction held 6 bases outside the gene matches. For the CDR3, the DNA is TGCAGTGCTAGGCAGGGGGAGTTGAATTCACCCCTCCACTTT. This codes for CSARQGELNSPLHF.

This clonotype was recorded at least ten times. V usage is TRBV27 and J usage is TRBJ1-1; D perhaps matches TRBD1 (5 bases). The CDR3 has 14 amino acids. The V and J ends lost 0 bases and 11 bases respectively, with 16 bases between them. CDR1 and CDR2 (germline): MNHEY, SMNVEV (reference sequence). The CDR3 is CASSLSRGSLEAFF. CDR3 bases: TGTGCCAGCAGTTTATCGCGGGGGTCCCTCGAGGCTTTCTTT.

This clonotype was detected only a few times. The rearrangement links TRBV9 to TRBJ2-7, with D unclear. Germline-derived CDR1 and CDR2 are SGDLS and YYNGEE. This CDR3 is built from 14 residues. Trimming pared 0 bases from V and 1 base from J, leaving 8 bases between. CDR3 region: CASSVGSASYEQYF. Written as DNA, the CDR3 is TGTGCCAGCAGCGTAGGTTCGGCTTCCTACGAGCAGTACTTC.

This chain links TRBV9 with TRBJ2-7; 14 bases map to TRBD2. The trim removed 4 bases at V and 6 bases at J, leaving 3 bases unmatched. CDR1 is SGDLS, CDR2 YYNGEE, per germline. The CDR3 is made up of 14 amino acids. As DNA, the CDR3 is TGTGCCAGCAGCCGAGGGACTAGCGGGGGCGAGCAGTACTTC. Protein: CASSRGTSGGEQYF.

V and J are TRBV10-3 and TRBJ2-5; 7 nucleotides agree with TRBD1. Germline CDR1 is ENHRY and CDR2 is SYGVKD. The CDR3 has 15 amino acids. V dropped 3 bases and J dropped 2; count of bases not matched to a gene: 6. The CDR3 region has the DNA TGTGCCATCAGTGATCGACAGGGACGACAAGAGACCCAGTACTTC. This translates into CAISDRQGRQETQYF.

In this sample, this clonotype turned up many times. The V call is TRBV12-3 or TRBV12-4, the J call TRBJ2-1, with a tentative D call TRBD1 (6 bases). V was cut by 5 bases and J by 4 bases, with 15 bases left in between. This CDR3 is 15 amino acids long. DNA for the CDR3: TGTGCCAGCAGTAGGGTCAGGGGATGGTACAATGAGCAGTTCTTC. Protein sequence: CASSRVRGWYNEQFF.

V is TRBV10-3 and J is TRBJ1-6; a possible D gene is TRBD1 (5 bases). V lost 6 bases and J lost 9, with 18 bases in between. Germline V gene data show CDR1 as ENHRY and CDR2 as SYGVKD. The CDR3 is made up of 15 amino acids. DNA of the CDR3: TGTGCCATCAGGGAGGACGGGCTGGGGACTTCACCCCTCCACTTT. This encodes CAIREDGLGTSPLHF.

V gene TRBV3-1 combines with J gene TRBJ2-5; weak D call: TRBD1 (5 bases). The CDR3 covers 15 residues. Trimming removed 1 base from V and 2 bases from J, with 11 bases in between. CDR1 and CDR2 (germline): LGHDT, YNNKEL (reference sequence). This chain's CDR3 is CASSQVSSGQETQYF. CDR3 in DNA: TGTGCCAGCAGCCAAGTCTCTTCAGGGCAAGAGACCCAGTACTTC.

The chain recombines TRBV2 with TRBJ2-2, with 7 bases lining up with TRBD2. CDR3 length: 13 amino acids. V lost 6 bases, J lost 6 bases, and 4 bases stayed unmatched. Germline V gene data show CDR1 as SNHLY and CDR2 as FYNNEI. CDR3 DNA: TGTGCCAGCAGCGGACTAGATCCCGGGGAGCTGTTTTTT. Translated: CASSGLDPGELFF. Looking up the rest from reference TRBV2 and TRBJ2-2 gives the full variable domain: EPEVTQTPSHQVTQMGQEVILRCVPISNHLYFYWYRQILGQKVEFLVSFYNNEISEKSEIFDDQFSVERPDGSNFTLKIRSTKLEDSAMYFCASSGLDPGELFFGEGSRLTVL.

This clonotype was seen ten or more times. The rearrangement joins TRBV25-1 to TRBJ2-1; D is undetermined. The CDR3 contains 12 residues. V was clipped by 3 bases and J by 7 bases, with 7 bases between them. CDR1 is MGHDK, CDR2 SYGVNS, per germline. The CDR3 coding sequence is TGTGCCAGCAGTGATATCTTAAATGAGCAGTTCTTC. Amino acid sequence: CASSDILNEQFF.

This clonotype has ten or more counts. CDR3 sequence (DNA): TGTGCCAGCAGTCCACAGGGGGAGACCCAGTACTTC. Translating gives CASSPQGETQYF. V and J are TRBV25-1 and TRBJ2-5; 7 nucleotides match TRBD1. The CDR3 loop spans 12 amino acids. The V and J ends lost 5 bases and 5 bases, in that order; junction bases with no gene match: 2. Germline-derived CDR1 and CDR2 are MGHDK and SYGVNS.

There are many counts of this clonotype. V gene TRBV7-9 combines with J gene TRBJ1-2; TRBD1 aligns across 7 bases. The CDR3 is 14 residues long. Germline V gene lookup returns CDR1 SEHNR and CDR2 FQNEAQ (reference sequence). V trimming: 5 bases; J trimming: 3 bases; junction bases outside the gene matches: 6. CDR3 sequence (DNA): TGTGCCAGCAGCCTTACGACAGGGTACTATGGCTACACCTTC. This encodes CASSLTTGYYGYTF.

The chain recombines TRBV20-1 with TRBJ2-4; TRBD1 aligns across 7 bases. CDR1 and CDR2 (germline): DFQATT, SNEGSKA (reference sequence). The CDR3 has 15 residues. J gave up 0 bases and V 3 bases, and 5 bases lay outside the gene matches. In DNA form, the CDR3 reads TGCAGTGCTAGGGGGACAGTTTTAGCCAAAAACATTCAGTACTTC. Its protein product is CSARGTVLAKNIQYF.

In this sample, this clonotype turned up a few times. This chain links TRBV20-1 with TRBJ2-3; 8 positions match TRBD2. The CDR3 has 16 residues. Germline V gene lookup returns CDR1 DFQATT and CDR2 SNEGSKA (reference sequence). DNA of the CDR3: TGCAGGGCCAGGGCGTCAGCGGGAGCCTACACAGATACGCAGTATTTT. Encoded protein: CRARASAGAYTDTQYF.

Only a few counts were recorded for this clonotype. A read error may account for a junction end that differs from germline. The rearrangement links TRBV15 to TRBJ2-1; the D gene is possibly TRBD2 (6 bases). This CDR3 is 14 amino acids long. Looked up from germline, CDR1 is LNHNV and CDR2 is YYDKDF (reference sequence). The CDR3 is CATSRDLITSTQLF. CDR3 nucleotides: TGTGCCACCAGCAGAGATCTGATAACTAGCACGCAGCTCTTC.

The chain employs TRBV12-3 or TRBV12-4 and TRBJ1-1; no clear D. Between the trimmed V and J ends, which lost 3 bases and 8 bases, there was a span of 13 bases. CDR3 length: 13 residues. CDR3 nucleotides: TGTGCCAGCAGTTTCCTGGCGGATGGGGAAGCTTTCTTT. It yields the protein CASSFLADGEAFF.